These 27 T cell receptor beta chains came from one sample sequenced in a study of T-cell reconstitution after alpha-beta-depleted transplantation in children (dated by TCRdb to between 2015 and 2016). The library relied on PCR. Sequencing instrument: Illumina HiSeq 2500. Molecular barcoding was employed in the preparation of TCR libraries, with unique molecular identifiers being used to normalize TCRbeta repertoire quantification. Using fastp at Q25 and MiXCR, TCRdb reprocessed the public reads and kept productive beta chains. Rows matching on CDR3 protein sequence are summarized as one entry with the most common DNA and genes. The sample yields some 500,000 distinct CDR3 sequences; about 16% were counted once. The top ten clones comprise 3.3% of the sample. The sample was PBMCs from the stem cell graft donor, taken from the stem cell graft. These receptor sequences come from a human donor who donated a stem cell graft to a child with acute lymphoblastic leukemia.

This clonotype was seen only a few times. The chain has TRBV12-3 or TRBV12-4 and TRBJ2-7; maybe TRBD1 (6 bases). The V and J ends lost 5 bases and 0 bases respectively, with 11 bases between them. The CDR3 extends over 14 amino acids. The CDR3 here is CASSPRGISYEQYF. Here the CDR3 DNA reads TGTGCCAGCAGTCCCAGGGGTATCTCCTACGAGCAGTACTTC.

V usage is TRBV20-1 and J usage is TRBJ2-1; 13 nucleotides line up with TRBD2. Germline V gene lookup returns CDR1 DFQATT and CDR2 SNEGSKA (reference sequence). V lost 3 bases, J lost 1 base, and 9 bases stayed unmatched. This CDR3 comprises 18 residues. CDR3 sequence reads: CSARPTSGRVKSYNEQFF. DNA of the CDR3: TGCAGTGCTAGGCCCACTAGCGGGAGGGTGAAATCCTACAATGAGCAGTTCTTC.

The sample holds a few counts of this clonotype. This CDR3 is CASSPRLASEKETQYF. Written as DNA, the CDR3 is TGTGCCAGCAGCCCGCGACTAGCGTCAGAAAAGGAGACCCAGTACTTC. The chain employs TRBV7-8 and TRBJ2-5; 8 nucleotides align to TRBD2. The length of the CDR3 is 16 residues. The V segment lost 5 bases and the J segment 5 bases; nucleotides outside the gene matches: 13. CDR1 and CDR2 (germline): SGHVS, FQNEAQ.

This clonotype has just a few counts. V usage is TRBV2 and J usage is TRBJ1-2; a weak D match, TRBD1 (5 bases). Germline V gene data show CDR1 as SNHLY and CDR2 as FYNNEI. V gave up 4 bases and J gave up 4 bases, with 16 bases separating them. This CDR3 has 15 amino acids. CDR3 region: CASSVYGTSPYGYTF. DNA for the CDR3: TGTGCCAGCAGTGTATACGGGACCTCACCCTATGGCTACACCTTC.

The chain employs TRBV5-1 and TRBJ2-3; D remains unclear. This CDR3 contains 15 residues. V lost 4 bases and J 6 bases, leaving 18 bases between the germline ends. CDR1 and CDR2 (germline): SGHRS, YFSETQ. The CDR3 region is CASSRAGGVADTQYF. The CDR3 region has the DNA TGCGCCAGCAGCCGCGCCGGTGGGGTTGCGGATACGCAGTATTTT.

The chain recombines TRBV7-9 with TRBJ2-1; TRBD1 might be the D (5 bases). The CDR3 consists of 16 residues. V lost 5 bases and J 2 bases, leaving 16 bases between the germline ends. Germline V gives CDR1 SEHNR, CDR2 FQNEAQ (reference sequence). CDR3 coding DNA: TGTGCCAGCAGCCCCTCAGGACACCCTACCTACAATGAGCAGTTCTTC. It encodes CASSPSGHPTYNEQFF.

A word on this clonotype: One junction end does not reproduce the germline sequence, and a read error may be involved. The V and J genes are TRBV29-1 and TRBJ1-1, with D perhaps matching TRBD1 (6 bases). Per the germline V gene, CDR1 is SQVTM and CDR2 is ANQGSEA. The CDR3 is 15 amino acids. The CDR3 protein is CSVVGPGGANAEAFF. In nucleotides, the CDR3 is TGCAGCGTTGTAGGACCTGGGGGGGCGAACGCTGAAGCTTTCTTT.

In DNA, the CDR3 is TGTGCCACCAGCAGAGATACGGGAGACCGCTCCTACGAGCAGTACTTC. As protein: CATSRDTGDRSYEQYF. V usage is TRBV15 and J usage is TRBJ2-7; weak D call: TRBD2 (6 bases). V was clipped by 0 bases and J by 0 bases, with 12 bases between them. The CDR3 runs to 16 residues. Germline V lookup: CDR1 LNHNV, CDR2 YYDKDF (reference sequence). The whole variable domain, remainder taken from reference TRBV15 and TRBJ2-7, is DAMVIQNPRYQVTQFGKPVTLSCSQTLNHNVMYWYQQKSSQAPKLLFHYYDKDFNNEADTPDNFQSRRPNTSFCFLDIRSPGLGDTAMYLCATSRDTGDRSYEQYFGPGTRLTVT.

The V gene is TRBV11-2, the J gene TRBJ2-6, with D possibly TRBD1 on 7 matching bases. V lost 4 bases, J lost 3 bases, and 16 bases lay in between. The CDR3 has 17 residues. The germline CDR1 and CDR2 sequences are SGHAT and FQNNGV. In nucleotides, the CDR3 is TGTGCCAGCAGCTCCCCAAGGAGGGGGCTTGGGGCCAACGTCCTGACTTTC. This codes for CASSSPRRGLGANVLTF.

This clonotype was picked up a small number of times. The V gene is TRBV5-1, the J gene TRBJ2-2; 10 bases are a match to TRBD2. The CDR3 covers 17 residues. Trimming at V came to 8 bases and at J to 2 bases, leaving 12 bases not matched to a gene. CDR1 is SGHRS and CDR2 is YFSETQ in the germline V gene. CDR3 protein: CASTRLAGAKNTGELFF. CDR3 nucleotides: TGCGCCAGTACCCGGCTAGCGGGAGCAAAAAACACCGGGGAGCTGTTTTTT.

The chain joins TRBV19 to TRBJ2-2; D ambiguous. V lost 3 bases and J 6 bases, leaving 20 bases between the germline ends. This CDR3 comprises 17 residues. The V gene's germline CDR1 is LNHDA and CDR2 SQIVND (reference sequence). CDR3 loop: CASSIPPEMNAAGELFF. In DNA, the CDR3 is TGTGCCAGTAGTATCCCCCCAGAGATGAATGCCGCCGGGGAGCTGTTTTTT.

CDR3: CASSPDRAGSPLHF. CDR3 DNA sequence: TGTGCCAGCTCACCGGACAGGGCCGGTTCACCCCTCCACTTT. The gene calls are TRBV18 and TRBJ1-6; 8 bases are a match to TRBD1. Germline V CDR1 and CDR2: KGHSH, LQKENI. CDR3 length: 14 amino acids. Germline trimming cut 3 bases from V and 9 bases from J; bases unmatched to any gene: 4.

This clonotype was counted between two and nine times. The rearrangement links TRBV7-8 to TRBJ2-2; D is possibly TRBD1 or TRBD2 (6 bases each). CDR3 length equals 16 residues. Per germline, CDR1 SGHVS and CDR2 FQNEAQ. The ends were cut back, 5 bases at V and 1 base at J, with 14 bases in the middle. CDR3 DNA: TGTGCCAGCAGCCTGGTGGGGGGCATGAACACCGGGGAGCTGTTTTTT. Amino acid sequence: CASSLVGGMNTGELFF. The full variable domain, completed using reference TRBV7-8 and TRBJ2-2, is GAGVSQSPRYKVAKRGQDVALRCDPISGHVSLFWYQQALGQGPEFLTYFQNEAQLDKSGLPSDRFFAERPEGSVSTLKIQRTQQEDSAVYLCASSLVGGMNTGELFFGEGSRLTVL.

V gene TRBV6-5 combines with J gene TRBJ2-1, with D possibly matching TRBD2 (6 bases). The CDR3 loop spans 14 amino acids. CDR1 MNHEY and CDR2 SVGAGI come from the germline V gene. Trimming left V 0 bases short and J 8 bases short, with 11 bases between. CDR3 bases: TGTGCCAGCAGTTACTCGGCGGGGTTCGATGAGCAGTTCTTC. Its translation is CASSYSAGFDEQFF.

This sequence joins TRBV20-1 and TRBJ1-1, with D perhaps matching TRBD1 (6 bases). Trimming stripped 2 bases from V and 5 bases from J, with 15 bases between. Germline V CDR1 and CDR2: DFQATT, SNEGSKA (reference sequence). This CDR3 is built from 14 residues. The CDR3 protein is CSARIIRGETEAFF. As DNA, the CDR3 is TGCAGTGCTAGAATAATCAGGGGAGAGACTGAAGCTTTCTTT.

This chain joins TRBV7-9 and TRBJ2-4; D unresolved. CDR3 length: 16 residues. V was trimmed by 5 bases and J by 0 bases, leaving 14 bases between them. Germline-derived CDR1 and CDR2 are SEHNR and FQNEAQ (reference sequence). DNA of the CDR3: TGTGCCAGCAGCCAGTACCTCAACCTAGCCAAAAACATTCAGTACTTC. This codes for CASSQYLNLAKNIQYF.

The chain joins TRBV6-5 to TRBJ2-7; D is unresolved. The germline V gene has CDR1 MNHEY and CDR2 SVGAGI. Trimming cost V 2 bases and J 6 bases, with 14 bases left between them. This CDR3 region has 14 residues. CDR3 region: CASSYPVRASEQYF. Written as DNA, the CDR3 is TGTGCCAGCAGTTACCCCGTAAGGGCCTCCGAGCAGTACTTC.

This clonotype was observed a handful of times. The chain combines TRBV4-1 with TRBJ1-1; tentatively, D is TRBD1 (5 bases). Per the germline V gene, CDR1 is MGHRA and CDR2 is YSYEKL. Deletions cut 0 bases from V and 4 bases from J, with 12 bases between. The CDR3 runs 15 residues. Here the CDR3 reads CASSQEWSGGTEAFF. The DNA of the CDR3 is TGCGCCAGCAGCCAAGAATGGTCGGGGGGCACTGAAGCTTTCTTT.

The chain is built from TRBV7-9 and TRBJ2-1; 9 bases match TRBD2. This CDR3 comprises 15 residues. V was clipped by 3 bases and J by 10 bases; unmatched bases: 10. CDR1 is SEHNR, CDR2 FQNEAQ, per germline (reference sequence). CDR3 nucleotide sequence: TGTGCCAGCAGCTTTCTAGCGGGGACCCCAGGGGAGCAGTTCTTC. Translated: CASSFLAGTPGEQFF.

This clonotype has just a few counts. J is TRBJ2-7 and V is TRBV3-1; weak D call: TRBD2 (5 bases). V lost 3 bases and J 7 bases, leaving 10 bases between the germline ends. Germline V gene lookup returns CDR1 LGHDT and CDR2 YNNKEL (reference sequence). The CDR3 loop spans 12 amino acids. This CDR3 is CASSQASGEQYF. CDR3 coding DNA: TGTGCCAGCAGCCAGGCCAGCGGTGAGCAGTACTTC.

This clonotype was counted a few times. The rearrangement uses TRBV20-1 and TRBJ2-1, with D unresolved. The germline gives CDR1 DFQATT, CDR2 SNEGSKA (reference sequence). Trimming left V 4 bases short and J 0 bases short, with 13 bases between. CDR3 length equals 15 residues. The chain's CDR3 is CSATTDQSSYNEQFF. For the CDR3, the DNA is TGCAGTGCTACTACGGACCAGAGCTCCTACAATGAGCAGTTCTTC.

This clonotype is judged medium-sized (0.01 to 0.1%). The chain joins TRBV5-1 to TRBJ1-5; D uncertain. The germline V and J ends were trimmed by 0 bases and 0 bases, with 7 bases remaining between them. Germline-derived CDR1 and CDR2 are SGHRS and YFSETQ. The CDR3 totals 15 residues. CDR3 DNA sequence: TGCGCCAGCAGCTTGGGAGATACTAGCAATCAGCCCCAGCATTTT. Its protein product is CASSLGDTSNQPQHF.

This clonotype appeared a few times. V is TRBV7-7 and J is TRBJ1-1, with a possible D match to TRBD1 (6 bases). The CDR3 is 20 residues long. V shed 3 bases and J shed 3 bases, with 29 bases lying between them. The germline CDR1 and CDR2 sequences are SSHAT and FNYEAQ (reference sequence). As DNA, the CDR3 is TGTGCCAGCAGCTTCCCGGCAAGACCGGGCTTCTGTAGGGGGGACACTGAAGCTTTCTTT. It is translated as CASSFPARPGFCRGDTEAFF.

This clonotype was recorded a few times. The chain employs TRBV4-1 and TRBJ2-3; TRBD2 aligns across 8 bases. Germline CDR1 reads MGHRA; CDR2 reads YSYEKL. The CDR3 is 15 residues long. V lost 0 bases to trimming and J lost 8 bases; unmatched junction nucleotides: 7. The CDR3 region has the DNA TGCGCCAGCAGCCAAGATTCAGCGGGAGCGGTTACGCAGTATTTT. It specifies CASSQDSAGAVTQYF.

This clonotype showed up just a few times. The V gene is TRBV5-1, the J gene TRBJ1-1; 7 bases align to TRBD1. Germline values: CDR1 SGHRS, CDR2 YFSETQ. V dropped 2 bases and J dropped 6; count of bases not matched to a gene: 10. The length of the CDR3 is 15 residues. The CDR3 protein is CASSFNTGAYAEAFF. CDR3 DNA: TGCGCCAGCAGCTTTAATACAGGGGCCTACGCTGAAGCTTTCTTT.

The gene calls are TRBV5-1 and TRBJ1-1, with D uncertain. The V gene lost 0 bases and the J gene lost 0 bases, with 9 bases spanning the gap. Germline V gene sequence: CDR1 SGHRS, CDR2 YFSETQ. This CDR3 is 15 amino acids long. The CDR3, as DNA: TGCGCCAGCAGCTTGGCTTTTGACCTGAACACTGAAGCTTTCTTT. This sequence encodes CASSLAFDLNTEAFF.

This clonotype was seen at least ten times. The gene calls are TRBV12-3 or TRBV12-4 and TRBJ2-7; D is undetermined. The CDR3 runs 14 residues. The V end lost 3 bases, the J end lost 0 bases, and 9 bases lay between the germline ends. The CDR3 here is CASSLAPLSYEQYF. In DNA form, the CDR3 reads TGTGCCAGCAGTTTGGCTCCCCTCTCCTACGAGCAGTACTTC.